This T cell receptor (beta chain) emerged from a study of regulatory T cells in long-lasting Graves disease. Study-wide background: Antithyroid drugs had been taken under 3 months by newly diagnosed Graves' patients.

Construction of TCR beta libraries relied on iRepertoire HTBI primers and on Arm-PCR targeting CDR3 regions. TCRdb re-analysed the multiplex PCR reads in MiXCR, keeping a single row per CDR3 protein. The sample has about 470,000 distinct CDR3 sequences; 15% are singletons. Time point indicated: newly diagnosed GD, antithyroid drugs for less than 3 months. The TCR library used RNA extracted from PBMCs. The same sample was also used in a study of T cells in Graves' hyperthyroidism and ophthalmopathy. That paper notes: Patients were excluded for uncontrolled infection, other autoimmune disease, pregnancy or lactation. First-round RT-PCR of the TCR CDR3 relied on the HTBI primer set.

The material sequenced was peripheral blood mononuclear cells (PBMCs), taken at new diagnosis, from a patient treated with antithyroid drugs. The origin of this receptor is a woman aged 25-40 years with Graves disease.

The CDR3 protein is CAWSRSGSSYEQYF. The CDR3, as DNA: TGTGCCTGGAGTCGCAGCGGGAGCTCCTACGAGCAGTACTTC. The gene calls are TRBV30 and TRBJ2-3; 8 bases line up with TRBD2. The end of the DNA is better explained by TRBJ2-7, so the J call may be wrong. Looked up from germline, CDR1 is GTSNPN and CDR2 is SVGIG (reference sequence). CDR3 length: 14 residues.